This entry lists 30 T cell receptor beta chains sequenced from one sample in a study of blood T cell repertoires in COVID-19. Clones were sequenced by immunoSEQ multiplex PCR, and TCRdb holds only the in-frame ones, with some missing. The data contain 350,000 to 500,000 clones, over 85% of them singletons. Input material: peripheral blood. These receptors originate from a man between 18 and 29 years old with COVID-19, enrolled during active disease.

This clone appeared once. The V call is TRBV5-1, the J call TRBJ1-3; D ambiguous. The V gene's germline CDR1 is SGHRS and CDR2 YFSETQ. V was clipped by 2 bases and J by 0 bases, with 12 bases between them. This CDR3 contains 16 residues. The CDR3, as DNA: TGCGCCAGCAGCTTTAAAGATGCGCGCTCTGGAAACACCATATATTTT. As protein: CASSFKDARSGNTIYF.

V and J are TRBV2 and TRBJ2-6, with 14 bases aligning to TRBD2. V gave up 4 bases and J gave up 1 base; unmatched junction bases: 3. CDR1 is SNHLY, CDR2 FYNNEI, per germline. This CDR3 is 18 amino acids long. The CDR3 nucleotides read TGTGCCAGCAGTGGGACTAGCGGGGGGACTTCTGGGGCCAACGTCCTGACTTTC. Encoded protein: CASSGTSGGTSGANVLTF.

V usage is TRBV18 and J usage is TRBJ1-1; no clear D. Germline-derived CDR1 and CDR2 are KGHSH and LQKENI. Trimming stripped 3 bases from V and 0 bases from J, with 14 bases between. The length of the CDR3 is 16 residues. CDR3 region: CASSPSMAGMNTEAFF. The CDR3 nucleotides are TGTGCCAGCTCACCTAGTATGGCAGGCATGAACACTGAAGCTTTCTTT.

V and J are TRBV11-2 and TRBJ2-5; TRBD2 agrees at 8 bases. The CDR3 extends over 17 amino acids. Trimming cost V 1 base and J 3 bases; bases outside gene matches: 10. Germline V gene sequence: CDR1 SGHAT, CDR2 FQNNGV. This CDR3 reads CASSLGVGLGQKETQYF. CDR3 in DNA: TGTGCCAGCAGCTTAGGTGTGGGACTAGGACAAAAAGAGACCCAGTACTTC.

V is TRBV14 and J is TRBJ2-7, with D perhaps matching TRBD1 (6 bases). Trimming pared 4 bases from V and 6 bases from J, leaving 19 bases between. In germline, CDR1 is SGHDN, CDR2 FVKESK. The CDR3 length is 15 residues. The CDR3 coding sequence is TGTGCCAGCAGCCTATTCTTTGGGACACTCGGCGAGCAGTACTTC. This translates into CASSLFFGTLGEQYF. The full variable domain, with the rest looked up from reference TRBV14 and TRBJ2-7, is EAGVTQFPSHSVIEKGQTVTLRCDPISGHDNLYWYRRVMGKEIKFLLHFVKESKQDESGMPNNRFLAERTGGTYSTLKVQPAELEDSGVYFCASSLFFGTLGEQYFGPGTRLTVT.

In nucleotides, the CDR3 is TGTGCCAGCACCCCCACGGTCGGGGTTACCTACGAGCAGTACTTC. Residues: CASTPTVGVTYEQYF. The J gene is TRBJ2-7, the V gene TRBV27; TRBD2 is a possible D gene (5 bases). The CDR3 spans 15 residues. V shed 7 bases and J shed 2 bases, with 18 bases lying between them. Per the germline V gene, CDR1 is MNHEY and CDR2 is SMNVEV (reference sequence).

The chain links TRBV30 to TRBJ1-6; 10 bases match TRBD1. CDR1 is GTSNPN, CDR2 SVGIG, per germline (reference sequence). The CDR3 spans 15 residues. Trimming cost V 5 bases and J 9 bases; bases outside gene matches: 10. CDR3 sequence reads: CAWGRQGAGISPLHF. The DNA for the CDR3 is TGTGCCTGGGGCCGACAGGGGGCCGGAATTTCACCCCTCCACTTT.

This chain links TRBV2 with TRBJ2-7; maybe TRBD1 (5 bases). V was clipped by 6 bases and J by 10 bases, with 22 bases between them. The CDR3 loop spans 14 amino acids. Germline assignment: CDR1 SNHLY and CDR2 FYNNEI. CDR3 DNA: TGTGCCAGCAGGACTCCCCAGGGCCAAACTCGCCAGTACTTC. Its translation: CASRTPQGQTRQYF.

CDR3 protein: CASSPRTGDDSYTF. The CDR3 DNA sequence: TGTGCCAGCAGCCCTCGGACAGGGGATGATAGCTACACCTTC. The V and J genes are TRBV5-4 and TRBJ1-2; 9 nucleotides agree with TRBD1. Germline V gene sequence: CDR1 SGHNT, CDR2 YYREEE (reference sequence). The CDR3 contains 14 residues. The V and J ends lost 4 bases and 9 bases, in that order; junction bases with no gene match: 10.

This chain links TRBV19 with TRBJ1-6, with 7 bases lining up with TRBD1. This CDR3 has 13 amino acids. V was clipped by 8 bases and J by 3 bases; unmatched bases: 1. Germline assignment: CDR1 LNHDA and CDR2 SQIVND (reference sequence). The chain's CDR3 is CASRDSYNSPLHF. CDR3 nucleotides: TGTGCCAGTCGGGACAGCTATAATTCACCCCTCCACTTT.

The chain uses TRBV1 and TRBJ2-1; the table assigns TRBD2, which was not confirmed against the DNA. TRBV1 is listed as a pseudogene. This CDR3 region has 16 residues. This CDR3 reads CTSSQDLRGRAAEQFF. CDR3 nucleotides: TGCACCAGCAGCCAAGATCTGCGCGGGAGGGCCGCTGAGCAGTTCTTC.

V is TRBV7-9 and J is TRBJ1-6, with D tentatively TRBD1 (5 bases). This CDR3 region has 15 residues. The V and J ends lost 5 bases and 7 bases respectively, with 15 bases between them. The germline V gene encodes CDR1 SEHNR and CDR2 FQNEAQ (reference sequence). The CDR3 bases are TGTGCCAGCAGCAGCACAGGACGGATAAATTCACCCCTCCACTTT. Its protein is CASSSTGRINSPLHF.

V gene TRBV18 combines with J gene TRBJ1-5; D remains unclear. This CDR3 comprises 15 residues. The V end was cut by 2 bases, the J end by 1 base, with 9 bases between. Per the germline V gene, CDR1 is KGHSH and CDR2 is LQKENI. In DNA, the CDR3 is TGTGCCAGCTCACCAGTTCCAGAAAGCAATCAGCCCCAGCATTTT. Encoded protein: CASSPVPESNQPQHF.

The V call is TRBV19, the J call TRBJ2-4; 11 bases agree with TRBD1. This CDR3 has 15 amino acids. The V and J ends lost 4 bases and 6 bases, in that order; junction bases with no gene match: 5. Germline lookup yields CDR1 LNHDA and CDR2 SQIVND (reference sequence). The CDR3, as DNA: TGTGCCAGTAGTACCCGGACAGGGGGCAGAAACATTCAGTACTTC. Its translation is CASSTRTGGRNIQYF.

This sequence joins TRBV5-5 and TRBJ2-1, with D perhaps matching TRBD2 (5 bases). In germline, CDR1 is SGHKS, CDR2 YYEKEE (reference sequence). V lost 0 bases and J 4 bases, leaving 17 bases between the germline ends. The CDR3 length is 17 residues. The CDR3 DNA reads TGTGCCAGCAGCTTGGCCGCAGCGGCCCGGATGTACAATGAGCAGTTCTTC. Amino acid sequence: CASSLAAAARMYNEQFF.

This clone is a singleton in its sample. The rearrangement links TRBV3-1 (or the pseudogene TRBV3-2) to TRBJ1-4, with a possible D match to TRBD1 (6 bases). Germline CDR1 is LGHDT and CDR2 is YNNKEL (reference sequence). The CDR3 sequence is 18 residues long. Trimming left V 0 bases short and J 2 bases short, with 16 bases between. CDR3 DNA: TGTGCCAGCAGCCAAGATCTTGGCGGGGGCTCTACTAATGAAAAACTGTTTTTT. Translation gives CASSQDLGGGSTNEKLFF.

V is TRBV3-1 (or the pseudogene TRBV3-2) and J is TRBJ2-5; 11 positions agree with TRBD2. The germline gives CDR1 LGHDT, CDR2 YNNKEL (reference sequence). The CDR3 is 16 residues long. Trimming at V came to 5 bases and at J to 0 bases, leaving 5 bases not matched to a gene. CDR3 in amino acids: CASSNASGGYQETQYF. For the CDR3, the DNA is TGTGCCAGCAGCAACGCTAGCGGGGGGTACCAAGAGACCCAGTACTTC.

The V gene is TRBV7-9, the J gene TRBJ2-2; TRBD2 aligns across 8 bases. The CDR3 is 14 amino acids. From germline, CDR1 is SEHNR and CDR2 FQNEAQ (reference sequence). V lost 5 bases and J lost 3; bases outside the gene matches: 2. The CDR3 loop reads CASSDGGDTGELFF. The CDR3 nucleotides are TGTGCCAGCAGCGACGGGGGGGACACCGGGGAGCTGTTTTTT.

The genes are TRBV25-1 and TRBJ2-1; 8 nucleotides agree with TRBD1. The CDR3 has 15 amino acids. From germline, CDR1 is MGHDK and CDR2 SYGVNS. The V gene end was trimmed by 6 bases and the J gene end by 1 base; junction bases not matched to a gene: 5. CDR3 sequence: CASRETGASYNEQFF. The DNA for the CDR3 is TGTGCCAGCAGGGAGACAGGGGCGTCCTACAATGAGCAGTTCTTC.

The chain has TRBV5-5 and TRBJ1-6; D is ambiguous. Germline CDR1 and CDR2: SGHKS and YYEKEE (reference sequence). This CDR3 spans 12 amino acids. V shed 4 bases and J shed 6 bases, with 5 bases lying between them. DNA for the CDR3: TGTGCCAGCAGCCAGGTTAATTCACCCCTCCACTTT. Its protein product is CASSQVNSPLHF.

The V gene is TRBV23-1, the J gene TRBJ1-4; D remains ambiguous. TRBV23-1 falls under the ORF class, with uncertain function. Between the trimmed V and J ends, which lost 2 bases and 1 base, there was a span of 14 bases. The CDR3 spans 17 residues. DNA for the CDR3: TGCGCCAGCAGTCAAACCGCAGCCGCGGTAACTAATGAAAAACTGTTTTTT. Protein: CASSQTAAAVTNEKLFF.

The CDR3 sequence: CASRLRTRERIGVYEQYF. The CDR3 DNA reads TGTGCAAGTCGCCTTAGAACACGGGAGAGGATCGGGGTCTACGAGCAGTACTTC. V gene TRBV12-2 combines with J gene TRBJ2-7; the table's TRBD2 call for D was not verified on the DNA. TRBV12-2 is marked as a pseudogene. The CDR3 extends over 18 amino acids.

The chain joins TRBV3-1 (or the pseudogene TRBV3-2) to TRBJ1-3; TRBD1 agrees at 9 bases. Germline V CDR1 and CDR2: LGHDT, YNNKEL (reference sequence). J was trimmed by 2 bases and V by 3 bases; bases with no gene match: 11. The CDR3 has 18 amino acids. The CDR3 protein is CASSHLGQGLFTGNTIYF. In DNA form, the CDR3 reads TGTGCCAGCAGCCACCTGGGACAGGGTTTATTCACTGGAAACACCATATATTTT.

The rearrangement links TRBV6-5 to TRBJ2-5, with 8 bases aligning to TRBD2. The CDR3 extends over 16 amino acids. Trimming removed 0 bases from V and 1 base from J; junction bases left unmatched: 4. Germline values: CDR1 MNHEY, CDR2 SVGAGI. The CDR3 DNA reads as TGTGCCAGCAGTTACTCGCGGGAGGAAGCCCAAGAGACCCAGTACTTC. Translating it yields CASSYSREEAQETQYF.

The V gene is TRBV12-3 or TRBV12-4, the J gene TRBJ2-2; D might be TRBD2 (6 bases). The CDR3 totals 13 residues. V shed 5 bases and J shed 5 bases, with 9 bases lying between them. The CDR3 nucleotides are TGTGCCAGCAGTGTCGGGGGTACCGGGGAGCTGTTTTTT. Translation: CASSVGGTGELFF.

The chain recombines TRBV6-5 with TRBJ1-1, with a possible D match to TRBD1 (5 bases). Germline lookup yields CDR1 MNHEY and CDR2 SVGAGI. The V and J ends lost 3 bases and 6 bases respectively, with 17 bases between them. This CDR3 spans 15 amino acids. Written as DNA, the CDR3 is TGTGCCAGCAGTTATCTGGCCACCGTAGGGGCTGAAGCTTTCTTT. This codes for CASSYLATVGAEAFF.

This rearrangement joins TRBV13 to TRBJ2-1; 9 bases line up with TRBD2. J gave up 10 bases and V 5 bases, and 12 bases lay outside the gene matches. This CDR3 comprises 15 residues. Germline-derived CDR1 and CDR2 are PRHDT and FYEKMQ (reference sequence). In DNA form, the CDR3 reads TGTGCCAGCAGCCTTAGCGGGGGCCTCGGGGTAGAGCAGTTCTTC. Amino acid sequence: CASSLSGGLGVEQFF.

The rearrangement uses TRBV30 and TRBJ2-7; TRBD1 matches at 9 bases. Per germline, CDR1 GTSNPN and CDR2 SVGIG (reference sequence). V trimming: 2 bases; J trimming: 5 bases; junction bases outside the gene matches: 7. The CDR3 sequence is 14 residues long. CDR3 in amino acids: CAWSYRDRDHEQYF. CDR3 DNA sequence: TGTGCCTGGAGTTACCGGGACAGGGACCACGAGCAGTACTTC. The full variable domain, in which reference TRBV30 and TRBJ2-7 provide the parts outside the CDR3, is SQTIHQWPATLVQPVGSPLSLECTVEGTSNPNLYWYRQAAGRGLQLLFYSVGIGQISSEVPQNLSASRPQDRQFILSSKKLLLSDSGFYLCAWSYRDRDHEQYFGPGTRLTVT.

The chain employs TRBV7-9 and TRBJ1-1; a possible D gene is TRBD1 (6 bases). Germline assignment: CDR1 SEHNR and CDR2 FQNEAQ (reference sequence). CDR3 length equals 14 residues. V lost 8 bases to trimming and J lost 4 bases, with 17 bases between them. CDR3 protein: CASARGGGGTEAFF. In nucleotides, the CDR3 is TGTGCCAGCGCCAGAGGGGGTGGTGGCACTGAAGCTTTCTTT.

This chain joins TRBV19 and TRBJ1-4; D gene ambiguous. V lost 5 bases, J lost 8 bases, and 18 bases lay in between. In germline, CDR1 is LNHDA, CDR2 SQIVND (reference sequence). This CDR3 is built from 15 residues. DNA of the CDR3: TGTGCCAGTAGTGACCCCGGCGGGGTCTGGGAAAAACTGTTTTTT. Protein sequence: CASSDPGGVWEKLFF. Using reference TRBV19 and TRBJ1-4 for the parts outside the CDR3, the full variable domain is DGGITQSPKYLFRKEGQNVTLSCEQNLNHDAMYWYRQDPGQGLRLIYYSQIVNDFQKGDIAEGYSVSREKKESFPLTVTSAQKNPTAFYLCASSDPGGVWEKLFFGSGTQLSVL.